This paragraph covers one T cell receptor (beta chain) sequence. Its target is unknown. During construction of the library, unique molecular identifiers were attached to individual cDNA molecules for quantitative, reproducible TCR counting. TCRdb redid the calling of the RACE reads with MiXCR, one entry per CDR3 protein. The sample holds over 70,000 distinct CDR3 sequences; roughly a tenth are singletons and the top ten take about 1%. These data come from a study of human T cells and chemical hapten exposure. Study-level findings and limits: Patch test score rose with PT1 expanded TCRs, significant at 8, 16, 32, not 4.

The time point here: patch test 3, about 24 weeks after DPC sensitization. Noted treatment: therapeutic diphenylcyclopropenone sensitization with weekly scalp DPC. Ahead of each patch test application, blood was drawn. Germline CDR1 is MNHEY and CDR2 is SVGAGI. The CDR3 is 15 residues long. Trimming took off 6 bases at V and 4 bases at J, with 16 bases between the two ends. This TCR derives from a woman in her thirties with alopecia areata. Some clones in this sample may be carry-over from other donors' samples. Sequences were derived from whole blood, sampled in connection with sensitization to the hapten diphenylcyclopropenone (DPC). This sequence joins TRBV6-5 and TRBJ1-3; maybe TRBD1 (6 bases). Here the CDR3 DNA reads TGTGCCAGCAGACCACAGGGCCTGGGAGGAAACACCATATATTTT. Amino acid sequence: CASRPQGLGGNTIYF.